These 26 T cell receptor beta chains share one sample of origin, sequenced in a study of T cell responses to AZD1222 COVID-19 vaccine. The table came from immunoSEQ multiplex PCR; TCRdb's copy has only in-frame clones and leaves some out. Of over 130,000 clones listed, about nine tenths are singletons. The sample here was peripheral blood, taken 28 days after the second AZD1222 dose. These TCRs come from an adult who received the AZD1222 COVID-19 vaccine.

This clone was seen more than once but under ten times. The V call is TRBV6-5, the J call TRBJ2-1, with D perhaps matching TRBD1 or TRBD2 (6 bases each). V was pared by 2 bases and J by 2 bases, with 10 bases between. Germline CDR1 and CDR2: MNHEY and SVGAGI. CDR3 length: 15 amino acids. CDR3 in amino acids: CASSYPEGAYNEQFF. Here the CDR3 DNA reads TGTGCCAGCAGTTACCCGGAGGGGGCCTACAATGAGCAGTTCTTC.

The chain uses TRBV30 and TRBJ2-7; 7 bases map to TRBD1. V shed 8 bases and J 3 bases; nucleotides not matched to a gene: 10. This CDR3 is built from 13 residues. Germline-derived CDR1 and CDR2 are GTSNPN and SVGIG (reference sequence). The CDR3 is CALTRQGLYEQYF. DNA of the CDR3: TGTGCCCTGACCCGACAGGGCCTCTACGAGCAGTACTTC.

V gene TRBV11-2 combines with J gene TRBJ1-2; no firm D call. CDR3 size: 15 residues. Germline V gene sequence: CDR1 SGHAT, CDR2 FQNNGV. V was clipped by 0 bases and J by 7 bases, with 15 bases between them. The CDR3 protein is CASSLDVGFSSGYTF. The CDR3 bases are TGTGCCAGCAGCTTAGATGTAGGTTTCTCCTCTGGCTACACCTTC.

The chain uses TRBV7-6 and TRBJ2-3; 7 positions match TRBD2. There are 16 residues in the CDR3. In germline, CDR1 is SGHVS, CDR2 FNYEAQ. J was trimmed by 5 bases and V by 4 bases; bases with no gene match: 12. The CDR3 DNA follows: TGTGCCAGCAGCTCCCTGGGGGGAGGGCCATTAGATACGCAGTATTTT. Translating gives CASSSLGGGPLDTQYF.

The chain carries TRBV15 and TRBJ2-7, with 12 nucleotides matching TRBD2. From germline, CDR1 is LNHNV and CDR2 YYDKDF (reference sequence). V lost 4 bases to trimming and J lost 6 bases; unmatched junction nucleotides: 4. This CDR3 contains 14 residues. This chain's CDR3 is CATSILAGGGEQYF. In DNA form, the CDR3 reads TGTGCCACCAGCATCCTAGCGGGAGGGGGCGAGCAGTACTTC.

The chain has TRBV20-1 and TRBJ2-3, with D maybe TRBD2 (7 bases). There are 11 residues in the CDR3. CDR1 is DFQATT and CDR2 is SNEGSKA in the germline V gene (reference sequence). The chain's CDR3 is CRGGRTDTQYF. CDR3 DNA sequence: TGCAGGGGGGGGCGCACAGATACGCAGTATTTT.

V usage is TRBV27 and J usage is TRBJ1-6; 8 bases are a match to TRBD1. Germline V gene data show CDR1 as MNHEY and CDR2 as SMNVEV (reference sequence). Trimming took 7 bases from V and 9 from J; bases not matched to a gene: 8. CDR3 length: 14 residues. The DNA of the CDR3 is TGTGCCAGCAAGACCGGGACAGGAGCTTCACCCCTCCACTTT. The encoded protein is CASKTGTGASPLHF.

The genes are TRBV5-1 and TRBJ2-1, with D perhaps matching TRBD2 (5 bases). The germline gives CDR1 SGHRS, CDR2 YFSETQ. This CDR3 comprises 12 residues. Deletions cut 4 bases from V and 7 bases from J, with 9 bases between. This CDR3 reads CASSPRVNEQFF. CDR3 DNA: TGCGCCAGCAGCCCGCGGGTTAATGAGCAGTTCTTC.

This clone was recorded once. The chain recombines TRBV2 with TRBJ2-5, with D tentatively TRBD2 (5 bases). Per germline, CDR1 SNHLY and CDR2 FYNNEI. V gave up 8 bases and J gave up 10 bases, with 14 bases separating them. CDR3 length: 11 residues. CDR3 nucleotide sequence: TGTGCCAGCCGACGGGAAGCCATCCAGTACTTC. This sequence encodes CASRREAIQYF.

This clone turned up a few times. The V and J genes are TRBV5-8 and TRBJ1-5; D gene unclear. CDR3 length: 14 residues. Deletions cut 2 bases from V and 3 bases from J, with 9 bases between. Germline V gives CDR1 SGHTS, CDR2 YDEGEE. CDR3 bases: TGTGCCAGCAGCTTCGAGAGGCCCAATCAGCCCCAGCATTTT. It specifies CASSFERPNQPQHF.

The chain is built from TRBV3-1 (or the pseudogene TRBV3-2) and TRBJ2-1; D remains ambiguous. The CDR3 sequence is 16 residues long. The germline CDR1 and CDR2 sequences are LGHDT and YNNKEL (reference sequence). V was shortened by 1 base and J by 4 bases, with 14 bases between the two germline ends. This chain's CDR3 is CASSQVQLKDYNEQFF. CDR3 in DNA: TGTGCCAGCAGCCAAGTACAGCTTAAAGATTACAATGAGCAGTTCTTC.

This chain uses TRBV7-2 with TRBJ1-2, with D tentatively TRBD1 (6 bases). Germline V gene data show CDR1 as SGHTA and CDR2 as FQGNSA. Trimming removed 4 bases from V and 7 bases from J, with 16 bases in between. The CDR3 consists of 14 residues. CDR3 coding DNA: TGTGCCAGCAGCTACCTTACAGGGAATGGTGGCTACACCTTC. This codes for CASSYLTGNGGYTF.

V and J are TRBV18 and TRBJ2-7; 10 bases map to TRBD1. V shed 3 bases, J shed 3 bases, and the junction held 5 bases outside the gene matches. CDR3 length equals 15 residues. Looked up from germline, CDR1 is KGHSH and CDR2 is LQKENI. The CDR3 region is CASSPGTGEIYEQYF. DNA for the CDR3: TGTGCCAGCTCACCTGGGACAGGGGAGATCTACGAGCAGTACTTC.

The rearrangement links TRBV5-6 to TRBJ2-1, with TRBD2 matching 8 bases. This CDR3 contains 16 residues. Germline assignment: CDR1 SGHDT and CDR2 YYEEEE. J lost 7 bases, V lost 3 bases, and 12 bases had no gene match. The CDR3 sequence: CASSSAGERSLNEQFF. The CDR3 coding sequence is TGTGCCAGCAGCTCAGCGGGAGAGCGCTCGTTAAATGAGCAGTTCTTC.

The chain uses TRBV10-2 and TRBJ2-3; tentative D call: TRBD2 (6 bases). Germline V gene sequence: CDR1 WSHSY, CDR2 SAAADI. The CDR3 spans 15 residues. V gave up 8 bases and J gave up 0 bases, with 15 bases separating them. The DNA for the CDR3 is TGCGCCAGCGGAGGGACGGCCTATAGCACAGATACGCAGTATTTT. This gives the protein CASGGTAYSTDTQYF.

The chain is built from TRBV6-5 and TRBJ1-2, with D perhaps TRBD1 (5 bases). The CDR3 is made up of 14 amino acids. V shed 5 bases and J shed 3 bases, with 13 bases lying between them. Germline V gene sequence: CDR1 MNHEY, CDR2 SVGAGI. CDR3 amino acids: CASSPLGGDYGYTF. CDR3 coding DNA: TGTGCCAGCAGTCCCCTCGGGGGTGACTATGGCTACACCTTC.

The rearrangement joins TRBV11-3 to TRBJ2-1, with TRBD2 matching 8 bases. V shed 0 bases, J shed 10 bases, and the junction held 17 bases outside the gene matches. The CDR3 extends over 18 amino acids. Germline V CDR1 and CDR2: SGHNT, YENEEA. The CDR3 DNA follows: TGTGCCAGCAGCTTAGACTCTGTCGGGACTAGTAGACTATTGGAGCAGTTCTTC. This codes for CASSLDSVGTSRLLEQFF.

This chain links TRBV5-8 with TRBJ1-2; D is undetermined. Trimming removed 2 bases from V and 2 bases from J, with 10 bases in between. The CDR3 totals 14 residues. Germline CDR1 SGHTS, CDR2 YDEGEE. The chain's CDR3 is CASSLTTNNYGYTF. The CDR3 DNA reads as TGTGCCAGCAGCTTAACGACAAACAACTATGGCTACACCTTC.

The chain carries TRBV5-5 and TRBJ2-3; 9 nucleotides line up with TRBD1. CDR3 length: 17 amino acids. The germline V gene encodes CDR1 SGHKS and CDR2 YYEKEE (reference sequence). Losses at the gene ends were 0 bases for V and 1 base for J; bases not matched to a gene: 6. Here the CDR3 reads CASSLASGQGRTDTQYF. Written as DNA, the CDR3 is TGTGCCAGCAGCTTGGCCTCGGGACAGGGCCGCACAGATACGCAGTATTTT.

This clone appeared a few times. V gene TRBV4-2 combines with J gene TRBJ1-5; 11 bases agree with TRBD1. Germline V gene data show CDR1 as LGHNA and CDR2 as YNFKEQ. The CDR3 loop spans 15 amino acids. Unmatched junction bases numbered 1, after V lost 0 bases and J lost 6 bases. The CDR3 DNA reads TGTGCCAGCAGCCAAGAGGGACAGGGGGGTCAGCCCCAGCATTTT. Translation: CASSQEGQGGQPQHF.

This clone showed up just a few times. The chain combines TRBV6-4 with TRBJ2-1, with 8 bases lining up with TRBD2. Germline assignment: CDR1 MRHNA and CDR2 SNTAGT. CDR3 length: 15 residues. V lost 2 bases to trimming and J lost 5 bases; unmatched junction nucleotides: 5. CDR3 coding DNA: TGTGCCAGCAGTGACGCAGCGGGAGTCCACAATGAGCAGTTCTTC. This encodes CASSDAAGVHNEQFF.

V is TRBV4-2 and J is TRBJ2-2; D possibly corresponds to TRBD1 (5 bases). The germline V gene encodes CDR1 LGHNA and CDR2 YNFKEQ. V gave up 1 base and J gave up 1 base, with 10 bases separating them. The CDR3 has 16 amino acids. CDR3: CASSQAGFKNTGELFF. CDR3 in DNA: TGTGCCAGCAGCCAAGCAGGGTTTAAGAACACCGGGGAGCTGTTTTTT.

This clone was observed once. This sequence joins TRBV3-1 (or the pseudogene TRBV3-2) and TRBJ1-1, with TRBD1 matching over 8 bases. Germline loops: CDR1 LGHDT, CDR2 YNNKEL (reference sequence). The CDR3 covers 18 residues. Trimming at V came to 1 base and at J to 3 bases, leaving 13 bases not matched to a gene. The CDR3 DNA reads TGTGCCAGCAGCCAAGGGAGGCCGCAGGGGGCGAGGTACACTGAAGCTTTCTTT. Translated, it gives CASSQGRPQGARYTEAFF.

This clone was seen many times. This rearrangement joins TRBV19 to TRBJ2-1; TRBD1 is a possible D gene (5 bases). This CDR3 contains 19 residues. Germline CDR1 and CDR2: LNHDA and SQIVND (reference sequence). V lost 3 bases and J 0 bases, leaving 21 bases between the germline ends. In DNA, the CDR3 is TGTGCCAGTAGTATGTTAGGGGAAGATCGGTCAATCTCCTACAATGAGCAGTTCTTC. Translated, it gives CASSMLGEDRSISYNEQFF.

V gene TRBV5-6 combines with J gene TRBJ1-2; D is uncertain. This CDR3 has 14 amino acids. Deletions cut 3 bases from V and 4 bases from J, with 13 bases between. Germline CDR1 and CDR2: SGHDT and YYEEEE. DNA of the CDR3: TGTGCCAGCAGCTGGGGAAAGGGAACCTATGGCTACACCTTC. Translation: CASSWGKGTYGYTF.

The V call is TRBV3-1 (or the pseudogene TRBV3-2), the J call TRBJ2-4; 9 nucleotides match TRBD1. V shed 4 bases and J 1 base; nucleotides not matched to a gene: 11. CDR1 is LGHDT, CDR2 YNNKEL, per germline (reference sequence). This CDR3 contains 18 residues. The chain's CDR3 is CASSRYDRGEGAKNIQYF. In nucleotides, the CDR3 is TGTGCCAGCAGCCGCTACGACAGGGGGGAAGGGGCCAAAAACATTCAGTACTTC.